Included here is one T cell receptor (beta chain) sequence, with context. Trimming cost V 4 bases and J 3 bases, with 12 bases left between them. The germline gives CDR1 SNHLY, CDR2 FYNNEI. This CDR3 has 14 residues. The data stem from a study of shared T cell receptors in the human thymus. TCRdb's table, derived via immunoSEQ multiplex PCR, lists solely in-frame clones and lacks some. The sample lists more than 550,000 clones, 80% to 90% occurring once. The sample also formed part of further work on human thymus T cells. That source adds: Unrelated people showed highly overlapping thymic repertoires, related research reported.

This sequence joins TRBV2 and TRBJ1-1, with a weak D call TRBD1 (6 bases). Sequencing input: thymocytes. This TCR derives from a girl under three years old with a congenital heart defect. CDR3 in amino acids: CASSVGHRDTEAFF. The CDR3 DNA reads TGTGCCAGCAGTGTGGGACACCGGGACACTGAAGCTTTCTTT.